This TCR beta chain was retrieved from a study of blood T cell repertoires in COVID-19. The CDR3 consists of 15 residues. Trimming stripped 2 bases from V and 0 bases from J, with 10 bases between. In germline, CDR1 is SGHDT, CDR2 YYEEEE. TCRdb's copy holds only in-frame clones and misses some; the assay was immunoSEQ multiplex PCR. Of approximately 250,000 clones listed, 86% are singletons. This sequence was found in a man aged 30-40 years who had recovered from COVID-19. The V and J genes are TRBV5-6 and TRBJ2-3; D remains ambiguous. The sample consisted of peripheral blood. CDR3 nucleotides: TGTGCCAGCAGCTTCACCTCAGGAAGCACAGATACGCAGTATTTT. This sequence encodes CASSFTSGSTDTQYF.